A single sample gave rise to the 25 T cell receptor beta chains below, sequenced in a study of shared clonotypes between healthy human individuals. Here immunoSEQ multiplex PCR was the method, and the copy in TCRdb shows in-frame clones only, minus some. Here the sample spans some 2.4 million clones, approximately 94% being singletons. Sequenced input: naive CD4+ T cells from PBMCs. The subset is: CD45RA+ positively selected. The receptors shown here come from a man younger than 30 in good health. Some clones in this sample may be carry-over from other donors' samples.

In its sample, this clone was seen once. This chain joins TRBV28 and TRBJ2-7; D is unresolved. This CDR3 is 12 amino acids long. V lost 6 bases and J 6 bases, leaving 12 bases between the germline ends. Germline loops: CDR1 MDHEN, CDR2 SYDVKM. The CDR3 region is CASSPQRSEQYF. CDR3 in DNA: TGTGCCAGCAGCCCCCAGAGGAGCGAGCAGTACTTC.

The CDR3 DNA is TGTGCCAGTAGTACTCAAAACACCGGGGAGCTGTTTTTT. It codes for CASSTQNTGELFF. V is TRBV19 and J is TRBJ2-2; D gene ambiguous. Per the germline V gene, CDR1 is LNHDA and CDR2 is SQIVND (reference sequence). The CDR3 length is 13 residues. V lost 4 bases to trimming and J lost 2 bases, with 5 bases between them.

The chain combines TRBV10-2 with TRBJ1-5, with 8 bases identical to TRBD1. The CDR3 contains 15 residues. Germline CDR1 WSHSY, CDR2 SAAADI. J gave up 1 base and V 5 bases, and 4 bases lay outside the gene matches. CDR3 protein: CASSRQGLSNQPQHF. The CDR3 DNA reads as TGCGCCAGCAGTAGACAGGGGCTGAGCAATCAGCCCCAGCATTTT.

The CDR3 region has the DNA TGCGCCAGCCGGGCGGGAGGGGAGGCAGATACGCAGTATTTT. Translating gives CASRAGGEADTQYF. This rearrangement joins TRBV5-1 to TRBJ2-3; 9 bases map to TRBD2. There are 14 residues in the CDR3. Germline CDR1 SGHRS, CDR2 YFSETQ. The ends lost 7 bases at V and 4 bases at J; junction bases unmatched: 7.

This clone was counted once. This chain connects TRBV29-1 to TRBJ2-5, with D uncertain. The better agreement between TRBJ2-7 and the DNA end casts doubt on the J call. In germline, CDR1 is SQVTM, CDR2 ANQGSEA. The CDR3 length is 13 residues. CDR3 amino acids: CSVDTESSYEQYF. In DNA, the CDR3 is TGCAGCGTTGATACGGAAAGCTCCTACGAGCAGTACTTC.

V gene TRBV9 combines with J gene TRBJ2-5; perhaps D is TRBD1 or TRBD2 (6 bases each). V dropped 0 bases and J dropped 5 bases, with 23 bases sitting between them. The CDR3 has 18 residues. CDR1 and CDR2 (germline): SGDLS, YYNGEE. The CDR3 nucleotides are TGTGCCAGCAGCGTAGGACCAGGGGACTTCTTAGACCGGGAGACCCAGTACTTC. Residues: CASSVGPGDFLDRETQYF.

This clone has only one observation. The J gene is TRBJ1-2, the V gene TRBV4-1; D is possibly TRBD1 (5 bases). The CDR3 extends over 14 amino acids. V lost 3 bases and J lost 7, with 15 bases in between. The germline V gene has CDR1 MGHRA and CDR2 YSYEKL. The CDR3 protein is CASSQGRMGPGYTF. CDR3 bases: TGCGCCAGCAGCCAGGGTCGAATGGGGCCTGGCTACACCTTC.

The chain joins TRBV19 to TRBJ2-3; 12 nucleotides line up with TRBD2. V was pared by 4 bases and J by 0 bases, with 5 bases of the junction left unmatched. Germline CDR1 reads LNHDA; CDR2 reads SQIVND (reference sequence). This CDR3 comprises 17 residues. The CDR3 DNA reads as TGTGCCAGTAGTACTTCCGGGACTAGCGGGAGCACAGATACGCAGTATTTT. This sequence encodes CASSTSGTSGSTDTQYF.

With regard to this clone: The same CDR3 arises from other DNA sequences in this sample as well. CDR3 coding DNA: TGTGCCAGCCTACTAGCGGGTGCAAGTGAGCAGTTCTTC. Protein sequence: CASLLAGASEQFF. The chain couples TRBV7-2 to TRBJ2-1, with 9 bases matching TRBD2. The CDR3 contains 13 residues. V shed 8 bases and J 9 bases; nucleotides not matched to a gene: 8. Per germline, CDR1 SGHTA and CDR2 FQGNSA.

The chain recombines TRBV7-2 with TRBJ2-3; D gene uncertain. Germline CDR1 SGHTA, CDR2 FQGNSA. V was cut by 5 bases and J by 5 bases, with 11 bases left in between. The CDR3 spans 13 residues. Here the CDR3 DNA reads TGTGCCAGCAGCCTCATCCTAGGAGATACGCAGTATTTT. Amino acid sequence: CASSLILGDTQYF.

The rearrangement uses TRBV20-1 and TRBJ1-2; no definite D call. Between the trimmed V and J ends, which lost 5 bases and 2 bases, there was a span of 6 bases. The CDR3 loop spans 11 amino acids. Germline CDR1 is DFQATT and CDR2 is SNEGSKA (reference sequence). CDR3 protein: CSALDNYGYTF. DNA of the CDR3: TGCAGTGCTCTCGACAACTATGGCTACACCTTC.

For the CDR3, the DNA is TGTGCCAGCAGCACCTCCCGGGACAGTCCTGAAAAACTGTTTTTT. As protein: CASSTSRDSPEKLFF. The chain carries TRBV21-1 and TRBJ1-4; no DNA check was done on the table's D call, TRBD1. TRBV21-1 is assigned pseudogene status. This CDR3 has 15 residues.

This clone appeared a single time. The J gene is TRBJ1-5, the V gene TRBV19; no clear D gene. This CDR3 spans 15 amino acids. Germline CDR1 is LNHDA and CDR2 is SQIVND (reference sequence). V shed 7 bases and J shed 2 bases, with 15 bases lying between them. CDR3 region: CASKNEAPGNQPQHF. Written as DNA, the CDR3 is TGTGCCAGTAAAAATGAGGCTCCGGGCAATCAGCCCCAGCATTTT.

This clone has just a few counts. Other DNA sequences in the sample encode the same CDR3. V usage is TRBV7-8 and J usage is TRBJ1-5; TRBD1 matches at 7 bases. The ends lost 3 bases at V and 1 base at J; junction bases unmatched: 0. The CDR3 covers 14 residues. Germline V gives CDR1 SGHVS, CDR2 FQNEAQ. This CDR3 is CASSLGQSNQPQHF. The CDR3 bases are TGTGCCAGCAGCTTGGGACAGAGCAATCAGCCCCAGCATTTT.

V is TRBV6-1 and J is TRBJ2-7; D tentatively fits TRBD1 or TRBD2 (5 bases each). Germline V CDR1 and CDR2: MNHNS, SASEGT. This CDR3 is 14 amino acids long. The V end was cut by 3 bases, the J end by 7 bases, with 16 bases between. The CDR3 DNA follows: TGTGCCAGCAGTGAGGGGACCCGGGGCCGGGAGCAGTACTTC. Encoded protein: CASSEGTRGREQYF.

V gene TRBV7-3 combines with J gene TRBJ2-3; D is undetermined. V was cut by 5 bases and J by 1 base, with 16 bases left in between. CDR3 size: 16 residues. CDR1 and CDR2 (germline): SGHTA, FQGTGA. The CDR3 sequence is CASSTDTGLGTDTQYF. CDR3 coding DNA: TGTGCCAGCAGCACAGACACGGGTCTCGGCACAGATACGCAGTATTTT.

V is TRBV5-1 and J is TRBJ2-5; unclear D gene. Germline CDR1 and CDR2: SGHRS and YFSETQ. This CDR3 region has 11 residues. Between the trimmed V and J ends, which lost 4 bases and 5 bases, there was a span of 6 bases. CDR3 DNA: TGCGCCAGCAGCGTACTGGAGACCCAGTACTTC. This encodes CASSVLETQYF.

This chain connects TRBV19 to TRBJ2-1; TRBD2 is a possible D gene (6 bases). V lost 4 bases to trimming and J lost 10 bases, with 14 bases between them. The CDR3 length is 13 residues. Germline loops: CDR1 LNHDA, CDR2 SQIVND (reference sequence). The CDR3: CASSRRDPGEQFF. In DNA, the CDR3 is TGTGCCAGTAGTAGGCGGGACCCCGGGGAGCAGTTCTTC.

V and J are TRBV28 and TRBJ2-2; the D is unclear. The length of the CDR3 is 14 residues. The ends were cut back, 6 bases at V and 1 base at J, with 9 bases in the middle. In germline, CDR1 is MDHEN, CDR2 SYDVKM. DNA of the CDR3: TGTGCCAGCAGCACCCGTGAGAACACCGGGGAGCTGTTTTTT. This sequence encodes CASSTRENTGELFF.

Note on this clone: Other nucleotide sequences from this sample produce the same CDR3. V usage is TRBV7-2 and J usage is TRBJ2-3; the match to TRBD2 covers 12 bases. J was trimmed by 3 bases and V by 5 bases; bases with no gene match: 3. This CDR3 is built from 15 residues. Germline CDR1 reads SGHTA; CDR2 reads FQGNSA. The DNA for the CDR3 is TGTGCCAGCAGCCCCGGGACTAGCGGGACAGATACGCAGTATTTT. Protein: CASSPGTSGTDTQYF.

The V call is TRBV6-1, the J call TRBJ1-5, with TRBD1 identical over 7 bases. Per germline, CDR1 MNHNS and CDR2 SASEGT. The J segment lost 2 bases and the V segment lost 11 bases, leaving 6 bases of the junction unmatched. The CDR3 length is 13 residues. CDR3 protein: CAGRDSGNQPQHF. The CDR3 region has the DNA TGTGCCGGTCGGGACAGTGGCAATCAGCCCCAGCATTTT.

The chain couples TRBV18 to TRBJ1-2; tentative D call: TRBD1 (6 bases). Trimming shortened V by 5 bases and J by 2 bases, and 12 bases separated the two germline ends. This CDR3 is built from 14 residues. CDR1 is KGHSH and CDR2 is LQKENI in the germline V gene. CDR3 DNA sequence: TGTGCCAGCTCAGAAGGACAGAAAAACTATGGCTACACCTTC. It specifies CASSEGQKNYGYTF.

This chain links TRBV7-9 with TRBJ1-1; TRBD1 matches 7 bases. CDR3 length: 13 residues. The trim removed 11 bases at V and 1 base at J, leaving 7 bases unmatched. Germline V gene sequence: CDR1 SEHNR, CDR2 FQNEAQ (reference sequence). CDR3 sequence reads: CAGMTGQNTEAFF. CDR3 coding DNA: TGTGCCGGAATGACAGGGCAGAACACTGAAGCTTTCTTT.

This clone has only one observation. This sequence joins TRBV5-1 and TRBJ1-2; D is perhaps TRBD1 (5 bases). The CDR3 sequence is 14 residues long. Germline V gene lookup returns CDR1 SGHRS and CDR2 YFSETQ. Trimming cost V 5 bases and J 2 bases, with 13 bases left between them. The CDR3 is CASRRTTANYGYTF. The CDR3 bases are TGCGCCAGCAGACGAACGACAGCCAACTATGGCTACACCTTC. Using reference TRBV5-1 and TRBJ1-2 for the parts outside the CDR3, the full variable domain is KAGVTQTPRYLIKTRGQQVTLSCSPISGHRSVSWYQQTPGQGLQFLFEYFSETQRNKGNFPGRFSGRQFSNSRSEMNVSTLELGDSALYLCASRRTTANYGYTFGSGTRLTVV.

A single count supports this clone. This chain uses TRBV30 with TRBJ1-4, with D unresolved. V lost 4 bases and J 10 bases, leaving 19 bases between the germline ends. This CDR3 spans 14 amino acids. In germline, CDR1 is GTSNPN, CDR2 SVGIG (reference sequence). The DNA of the CDR3 is TGTGCCTGGATTAACGCGGCAGACCCGGGAAAACTGTTTTTT. This gives the protein CAWINAADPGKLFF.